This is a list of T cell receptor beta chains from one sample in a study of cytomegalovirus exposure and HLA in healthy donors. Profiled with immunoSEQ multiplex PCR; TCRdb holds only in-frame clones, not every one. The sample carries approximately 49,000 clones, about 91% recorded once. The sequencing input was PBMCs. The receptors originated from a man younger than 30 in good health and CMV-seronegative. The CDR3 runs from the conserved cysteine through the conserved F or W. The D gene is left open where the match is weak. Size values are once, few and many counts, or a class for expanded clones, and some rows have none.

J gene,clone size,V gene,D gene,CDR3 protein,CDR3 DNA
TRBJ2-1,-,TRBV18,TRBD2,CASSKGTSGFSYNEQFF,TGTGCCAGCTCAAAAGGGACTAGCGGATTCTCCTACAATGAGCAGTTCTTC
TRBJ1-1,-,TRBV10-3,-,CAISDRHLGTEAFF,TGTGCCATCAGTGACCGCCATCTCGGGACTGAAGCTTTCTTT
TRBJ1-4,-,TRBV6-6,-,CASSYSEAGLNEKLFF,TGTGCCAGCAGTTACTCGGAGGCCGGACTAAATGAAAAACTGTTTTTT
TRBJ2-1,-,TRBV5-4,TRBD2,CASSPTGTSPHNEQFF,TGTGCCAGCAGCCCGACCGGGACTAGCCCACACAATGAGCAGTTCTTC
TRBJ1-4,-,TRBV5-4,-,CASSLFTVDQRANEKLFF,TGTGCCAGCAGCTTATTTACTGTGGACCAGCGGGCTAATGAAAAACTGTTTTTT
TRBJ2-1,once,TRBV27,-,CASSLALLASSEQFF,TGTGCCAGCAGTCTTGCTCTTCTAGCGTCAAGCGAGCAGTTCTTC
TRBJ1-5,-,TRBV19,-,CASSIGDQPQHF,TGTGCCAGTAGTATCGGAGATCAGCCCCAGCATTTT
TRBJ2-7,-,TRBV7-8,TRBD1,CASSRGKPGQVEYEQYF,TGTGCCAGCAGTAGGGGGAAACCGGGACAGGTAGAATACGAGCAGTACTTC
TRBJ2-5,-,TRBV5-1,-,CASSLSGQETQYF,TGCGCCAGCAGCTTGAGCGGCCAAGAGACCCAGTACTTC
TRBJ1-1,-,TRBV27,-,CASSPDRSNTEAFF,TGTGCCAGCAGTCCAGACCGGAGTAACACTGAAGCTTTCTTT
TRBJ1-2,-,TRBV9,-,CASSDSPTGSGYTF,TGTGCCAGCAGCGACTCCCCCACAGGGTCGGGATACACCTTC
TRBJ2-6,-,TRBV19,TRBD1,CASSSRDSGWSGANVLTF,TGTGCCAGTAGCAGCCGGGACAGTGGGTGGTCAGGGGCCAACGTCCTGACTTTC
TRBJ2-2,-,TRBV27,-,CASSWGYRASNTGELFF,TGTGCCAGCAGTTGGGGCTACAGGGCTTCGAACACCGGGGAGCTGTTTTTT
TRBJ1-1,once,TRBV16,-,CASSQLLFETSRRTEAFF,TGTGCCAGCAGCCAATTATTATTCGAGACCTCACGGAGGACTGAAGCTTTCTTT
TRBJ1-4,once,TRBV10-3,-,CAISSRVATNEKLFF,TGTGCCATCAGCTCGCGAGTTGCAACTAATGAAAAACTGTTTTTT
TRBJ2-3,-,TRBV7-3,TRBD1,CASSLSGQGADTQYF,TGTGCCAGCAGCTTATCAGGGCAGGGGGCAGATACGCAGTATTTT
TRBJ2-1,once,TRBV4-1,TRBD2,CASSQDPGSGGYNEQFF,TGCGCCAGCAGCCAAGATCCGGGTAGCGGGGGGTACAATGAGCAGTTCTTC
TRBJ2-1,once,TRBV28,-,CASSSPGTYNEQFF,TGTGCCAGCAGTTCCCCAGGGACCTACAATGAGCAGTTCTTC
TRBJ2-7,-,TRBV11-2,-,CASSLVRGAQIYEQYF,TGTGCCAGCAGCTTAGTTCGCGGGGCCCAAATCTACGAGCAGTACTTC
TRBJ2-2,-,TRBV6-1,-,CASSEFDQGGHDTGELFF,TGTGCCAGCAGTGAATTTGATCAAGGCGGGCACGACACCGGGGAGCTGTTTTTT
TRBJ1-1,-,TRBV2,-,CASSGAENTEAFF,TGTGCCAGCAGTGGGGCTGAGAACACTGAAGCTTTCTTT
TRBJ2-3,-,TRBV5-1,-,CEIGLLTDTQYF,TGCGAAATCGGGTTGTTGACAGATACGCAGTATTTT
TRBJ2-7,-,TRBV4-2,TRBD2,CASSQELAKSYEQYF,TGTGCCAGCAGCCAAGAACTAGCGAAATCCTACGAGCAGTACTTC
TRBJ2-5,-,TRBV7-6,TRBD2,CASSFPSGRLGTQYF,TGTGCCAGCAGCTTCCCTAGCGGGAGGCTCGGGACCCAGTACTTC
TRBJ1-1,-,TRBV23-1,TRBD1,CASSPGAGGKAFF,TGCGCCAGCAGTCCCGGGGCAGGGGGCAAAGCTTTCTTT
TRBJ2-5,-,TRBV5-4,-,CASSLAFGGKQETQYF,TGTGCCAGCAGCTTGGCCTTTGGAGGGAAACAAGAGACCCAGTACTTC
TRBJ2-3,-,TRBV5-8,-,CASSLEGGSTDTQYF,TGTGCCAGCAGCTTGGAGGGCGGGAGCACAGATACGCAGTATTTT
TRBJ1-2,-,TRBV27,TRBD1,CASSLYAIQGAGYGYTF,TGTGCCAGCAGTTTGTACGCGATACAGGGGGCAGGCTATGGCTACACCTTC
TRBJ1-2,-,TRBV6-5,TRBD1,CASSIGTGGGYTF,TGTGCCAGCAGTATTGGGACAGGCGGGGGCTACACCTTC
TRBJ2-1,-,TRBV6-1,-,CASSESAGGSYNEQFF,TGTGCCAGCAGTGAAAGCGCCGGGGGAAGCTACAATGAGCAGTTCTTC
TRBJ1-1,-,TRBV28,-,CASSPRGGGNTEAFF,TGTGCCAGCAGTCCGCGGGGTGGGGGGAACACTGAAGCTTTCTTT
TRBJ2-3,-,TRBV7-6,TRBD1,CASSLGQGAQVDTQYF,TGTGCCAGCAGCTTGGGACAGGGGGCCCAGGTAGATACGCAGTATTTT
TRBJ1-4,-,TRBV6-1,-,CASRGQFNEKLFF,TGTGCCAGCAGGGGCCAGTTTAATGAAAAACTGTTTTTT
TRBJ2-2,once,TRBV5-1,TRBD2,CASSLVPSGDPTGELFF,TGCGCCAGCAGCTTGGTTCCTAGCGGAGACCCTACCGGGGAGCTGTTTTTT
TRBJ2-3,-,TRBV7-2,-,CASSIGMGEGAQGGQYF,TGTGCCAGCAGTATAGGGATGGGTGAGGGGGCCCAGGGAGGGCAGTATTTT
TRBJ2-6,-,TRBV7-6,-,CASSLREGSGANVLTF,TGTGCCAGCAGCTTACGAGAGGGATCTGGGGCCAACGTCCTGACTTTC
TRBJ2-3,-,TRBV4-2,-,CASSQDQEAGADTQYF,TGTGCCAGCAGCCAAGATCAGGAGGCCGGCGCAGATACGCAGTATTTT